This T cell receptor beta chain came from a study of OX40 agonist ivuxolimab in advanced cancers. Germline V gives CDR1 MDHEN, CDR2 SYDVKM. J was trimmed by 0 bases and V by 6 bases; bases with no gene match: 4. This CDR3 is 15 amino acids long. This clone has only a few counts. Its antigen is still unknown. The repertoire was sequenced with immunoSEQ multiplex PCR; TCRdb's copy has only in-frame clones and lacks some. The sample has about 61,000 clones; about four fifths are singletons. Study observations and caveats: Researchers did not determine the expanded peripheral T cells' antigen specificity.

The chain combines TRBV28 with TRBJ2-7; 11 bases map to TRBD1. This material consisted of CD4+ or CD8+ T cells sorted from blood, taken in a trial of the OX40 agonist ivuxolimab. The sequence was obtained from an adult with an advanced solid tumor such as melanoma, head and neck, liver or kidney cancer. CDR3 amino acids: CASSSGQGVSYEQYF. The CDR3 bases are TGTGCCAGCAGCTCGGGACAGGGGGTCTCCTACGAGCAGTACTTC.